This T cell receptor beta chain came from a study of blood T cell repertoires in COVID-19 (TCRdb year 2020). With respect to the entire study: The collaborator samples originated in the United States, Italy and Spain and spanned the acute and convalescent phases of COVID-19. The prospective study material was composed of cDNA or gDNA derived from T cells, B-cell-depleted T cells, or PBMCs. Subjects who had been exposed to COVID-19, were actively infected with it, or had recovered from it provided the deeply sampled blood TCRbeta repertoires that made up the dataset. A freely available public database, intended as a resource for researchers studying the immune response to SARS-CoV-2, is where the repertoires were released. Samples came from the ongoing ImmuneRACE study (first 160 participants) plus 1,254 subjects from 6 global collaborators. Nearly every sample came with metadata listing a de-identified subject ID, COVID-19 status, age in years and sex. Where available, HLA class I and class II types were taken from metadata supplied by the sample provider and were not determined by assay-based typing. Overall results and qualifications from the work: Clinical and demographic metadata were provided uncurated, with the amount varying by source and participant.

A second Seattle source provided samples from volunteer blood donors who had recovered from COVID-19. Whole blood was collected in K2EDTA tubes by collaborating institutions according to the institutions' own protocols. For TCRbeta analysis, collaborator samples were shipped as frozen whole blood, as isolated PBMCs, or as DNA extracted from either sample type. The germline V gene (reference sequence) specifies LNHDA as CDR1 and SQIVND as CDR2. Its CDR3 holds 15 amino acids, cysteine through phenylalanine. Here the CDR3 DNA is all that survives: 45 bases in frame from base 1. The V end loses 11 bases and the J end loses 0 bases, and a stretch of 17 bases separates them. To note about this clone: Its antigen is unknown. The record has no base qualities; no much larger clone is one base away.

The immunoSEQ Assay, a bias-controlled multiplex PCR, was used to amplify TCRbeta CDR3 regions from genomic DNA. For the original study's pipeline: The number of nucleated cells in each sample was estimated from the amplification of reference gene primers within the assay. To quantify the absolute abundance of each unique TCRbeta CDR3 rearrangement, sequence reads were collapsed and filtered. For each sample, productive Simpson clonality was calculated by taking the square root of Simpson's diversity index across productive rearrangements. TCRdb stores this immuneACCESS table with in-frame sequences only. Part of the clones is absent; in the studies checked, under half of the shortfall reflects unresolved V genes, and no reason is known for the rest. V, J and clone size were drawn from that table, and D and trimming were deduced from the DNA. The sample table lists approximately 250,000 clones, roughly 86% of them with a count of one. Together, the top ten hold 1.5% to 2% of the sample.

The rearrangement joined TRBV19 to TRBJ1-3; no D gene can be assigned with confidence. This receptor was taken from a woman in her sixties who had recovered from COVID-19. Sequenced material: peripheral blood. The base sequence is TGTGCCTGCGAGCGGACCCGCCTCTCTGGAAACACCATATATTTT. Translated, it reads CACERTRLSGNTIYF.